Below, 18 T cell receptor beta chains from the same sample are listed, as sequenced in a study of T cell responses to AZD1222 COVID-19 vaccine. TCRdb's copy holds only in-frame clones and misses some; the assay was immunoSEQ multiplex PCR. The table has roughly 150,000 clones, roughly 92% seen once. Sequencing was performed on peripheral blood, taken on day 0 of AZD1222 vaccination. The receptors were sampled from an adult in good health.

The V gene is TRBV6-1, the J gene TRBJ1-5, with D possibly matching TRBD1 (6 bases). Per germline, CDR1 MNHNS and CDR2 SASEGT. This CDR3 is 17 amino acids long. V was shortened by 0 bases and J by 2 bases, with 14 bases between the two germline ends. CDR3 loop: CASSEAILDRRNQPQHF. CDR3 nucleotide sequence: TGTGCCAGCAGTGAAGCGATCCTAGACAGGCGCAATCAGCCCCAGCATTTT.

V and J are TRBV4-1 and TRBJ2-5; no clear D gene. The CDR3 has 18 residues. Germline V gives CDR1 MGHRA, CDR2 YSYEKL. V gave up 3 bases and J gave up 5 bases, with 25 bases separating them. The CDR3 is CASSHGPSGPYRQETQYF. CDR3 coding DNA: TGCGCCAGCAGCCATGGTCCTTCCGGGCCTTATAGGCAGGAGACCCAGTACTTC.

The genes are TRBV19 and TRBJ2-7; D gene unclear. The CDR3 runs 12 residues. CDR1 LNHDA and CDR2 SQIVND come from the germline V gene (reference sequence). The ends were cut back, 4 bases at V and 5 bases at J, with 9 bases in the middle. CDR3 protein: CASSSRGDEQYF. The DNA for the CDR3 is TGTGCCAGTAGTAGCCGAGGAGACGAGCAGTACTTC.

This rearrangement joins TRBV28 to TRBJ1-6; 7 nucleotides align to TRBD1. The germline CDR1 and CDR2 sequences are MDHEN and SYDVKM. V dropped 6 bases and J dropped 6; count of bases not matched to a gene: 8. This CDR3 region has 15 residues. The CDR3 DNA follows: TGTGCCAGCAGGCCCGAGGGGACAGTTAATTCACCCCTCCACTTT. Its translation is CASRPEGTVNSPLHF.

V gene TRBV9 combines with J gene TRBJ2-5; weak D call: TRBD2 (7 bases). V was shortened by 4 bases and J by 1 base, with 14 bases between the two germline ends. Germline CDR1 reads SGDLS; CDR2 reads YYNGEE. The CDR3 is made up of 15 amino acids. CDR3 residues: CASSQGRGSQETQYF. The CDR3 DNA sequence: TGTGCCAGCAGCCAGGGGCGGGGGAGCCAAGAGACCCAGTACTTC.

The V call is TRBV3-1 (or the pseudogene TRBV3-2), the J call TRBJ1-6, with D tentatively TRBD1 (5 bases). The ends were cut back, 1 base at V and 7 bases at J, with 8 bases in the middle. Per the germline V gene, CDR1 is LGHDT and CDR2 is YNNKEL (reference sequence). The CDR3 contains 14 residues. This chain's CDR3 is CASSQGRQNSPLHF. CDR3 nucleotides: TGTGCCAGCAGCCAAGGGCGACAGAATTCACCCCTCCACTTT.

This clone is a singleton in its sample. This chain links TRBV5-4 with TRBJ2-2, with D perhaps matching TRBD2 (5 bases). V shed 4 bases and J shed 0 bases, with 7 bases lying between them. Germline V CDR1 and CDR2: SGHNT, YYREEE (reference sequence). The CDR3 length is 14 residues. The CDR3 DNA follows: TGTGCCAGCAGCCCGACTACGAACACCGGGGAGCTGTTTTTT. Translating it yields CASSPTTNTGELFF. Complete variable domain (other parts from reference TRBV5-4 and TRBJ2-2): ETGVTQSPTHLIKTRGQQVTLRCSSQSGHNTVSWYQQALGQGPQFIFQYYREEENGRGNFPPRFSGLQFPNYSSELNVNALELDDSALYLCASSPTTNTGELFFGEGSRLTVL.

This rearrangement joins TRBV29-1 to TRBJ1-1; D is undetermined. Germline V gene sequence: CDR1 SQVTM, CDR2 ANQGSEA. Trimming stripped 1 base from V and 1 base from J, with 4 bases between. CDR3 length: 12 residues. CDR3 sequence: CSVEGWNTEAFF. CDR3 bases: TGCAGCGTTGAAGGATGGAACACTGAAGCTTTCTTT.

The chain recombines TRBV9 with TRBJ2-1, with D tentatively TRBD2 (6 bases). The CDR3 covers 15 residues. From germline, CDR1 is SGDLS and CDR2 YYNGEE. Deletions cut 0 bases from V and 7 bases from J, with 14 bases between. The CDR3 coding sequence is TGTGCCAGCAGCGTAGATGGGGGAGGCGGGAATGAGCAGTTCTTC. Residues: CASSVDGGGGNEQFF.

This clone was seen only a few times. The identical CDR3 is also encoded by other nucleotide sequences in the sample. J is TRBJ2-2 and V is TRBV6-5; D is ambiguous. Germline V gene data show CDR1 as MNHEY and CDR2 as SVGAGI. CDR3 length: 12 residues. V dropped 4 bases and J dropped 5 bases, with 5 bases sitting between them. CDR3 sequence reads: CASSLGTGELFF. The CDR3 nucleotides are TGTGCCAGCAGTTTAGGTACCGGGGAGCTGTTTTTT.

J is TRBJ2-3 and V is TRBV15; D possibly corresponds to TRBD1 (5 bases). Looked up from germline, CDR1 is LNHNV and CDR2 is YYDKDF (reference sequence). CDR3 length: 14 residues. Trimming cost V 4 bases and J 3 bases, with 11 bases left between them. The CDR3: CATSIRVGTDTQYF. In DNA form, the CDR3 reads TGTGCCACCAGCATCAGGGTAGGAACAGATACGCAGTATTTT. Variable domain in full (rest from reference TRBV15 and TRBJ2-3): DAMVIQNPRYQVTQFGKPVTLSCSQTLNHNVMYWYQQKSSQAPKLLFHYYDKDFNNEADTPDNFQSRRPNTSFCFLDIRSPGLGDTAMYLCATSIRVGTDTQYFGPGTRLTVL.

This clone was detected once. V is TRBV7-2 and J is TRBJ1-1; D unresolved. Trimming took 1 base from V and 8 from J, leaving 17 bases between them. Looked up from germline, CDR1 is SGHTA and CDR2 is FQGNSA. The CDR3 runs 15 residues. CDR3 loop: CASSLEFRGIREAFF. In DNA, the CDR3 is TGTGCCAGCAGCTTAGAGTTCCGGGGTATCAGGGAAGCTTTCTTT.

In DNA, the CDR3 is TGCGCCAGCAGCTTCGGGGGACGGGAGCAGTACTTC. It codes for CASSFGGREQYF. The gene calls are TRBV5-1 and TRBJ2-7, with D possibly being TRBD2 (6 bases). The CDR3 is 12 residues long. V shed 2 bases and J shed 7 bases, with 10 bases lying between them. Germline V CDR1 and CDR2: SGHRS, YFSETQ.

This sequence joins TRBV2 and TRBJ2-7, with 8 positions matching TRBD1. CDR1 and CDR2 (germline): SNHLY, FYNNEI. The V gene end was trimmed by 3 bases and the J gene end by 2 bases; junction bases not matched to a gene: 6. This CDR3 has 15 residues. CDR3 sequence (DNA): TGTGCCAGCAGTGAGGACAGGGCGGCTACCTACGAGCAGTACTTC. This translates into CASSEDRAATYEQYF. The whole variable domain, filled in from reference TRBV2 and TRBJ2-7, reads EPEVTQTPSHQVTQMGQEVILRCVPISNHLYFYWYRQILGQKVEFLVSFYNNEISEKSEIFDDQFSVERPDGSNFTLKIRSTKLEDSAMYFCASSEDRAATYEQYFGPGTRLTVT.

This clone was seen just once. The CDR3 is CASSTGQGPQETQYF. The CDR3 DNA reads TGTGCCAGCAGCACAGGACAGGGGCCCCAAGAGACCCAGTACTTC. This chain uses TRBV11-3 with TRBJ2-5; 9 bases align to TRBD1. The CDR3 has 15 residues. Germline-derived CDR1 and CDR2 are SGHNT and YENEEA. With V trimmed by 5 bases and J by 1 base, 5 bases remained unmatched.

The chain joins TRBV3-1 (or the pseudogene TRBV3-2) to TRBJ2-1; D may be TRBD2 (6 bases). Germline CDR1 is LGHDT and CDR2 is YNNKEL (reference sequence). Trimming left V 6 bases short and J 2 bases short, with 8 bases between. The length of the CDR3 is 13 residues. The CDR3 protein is CASSRGTYNEQFF. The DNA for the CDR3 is TGTGCCAGCAGTCGCGGGACCTACAATGAGCAGTTCTTC.

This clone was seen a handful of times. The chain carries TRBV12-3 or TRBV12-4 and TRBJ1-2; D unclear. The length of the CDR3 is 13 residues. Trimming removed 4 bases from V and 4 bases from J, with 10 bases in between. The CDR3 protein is CASSSRLFYGYTF. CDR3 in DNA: TGTGCCAGCAGTTCGAGACTATTCTATGGCTACACCTTC.

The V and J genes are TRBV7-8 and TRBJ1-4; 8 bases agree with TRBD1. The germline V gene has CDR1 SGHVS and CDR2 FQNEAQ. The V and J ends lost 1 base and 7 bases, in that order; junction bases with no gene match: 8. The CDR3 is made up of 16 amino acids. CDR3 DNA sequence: TGTGCCAGCAGCTTAGGTGGGGGCAGGGGGCTTGAAAAACTGTTTTTT. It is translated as CASSLGGGRGLEKLFF.